A selection of T cell receptor beta chains follows, all from one sample in a study of molecular identifiers for immune sequencing clone quantification. MiXCR was run by TCRdb on the PCR reads, yielding one entry per CDR3 protein. The sample lists under 600,000 distinct CDR3 sequences; approximately 25% were seen once. Source material: naive CD8+ T cells from blood, with Jurkat cell RNA spiked in. The receptors here all came from a human donor in good health. Some libraries in this study had Jurkat cell RNA spiked in. Both conserved end residues are part of each CDR3. The order of the fields is D gene, V gene, J gene, clone size, CDR3 DNA, CDR3 protein. The D gene is left open where the match is weak. Clone size is stated in some rows and not others, as once, few, many or a class when expanded.

NA	TRBV7-9	TRBJ1-4	few	TGTGCCAGCAGCAATTCCCAGTATGAAAAACTGTTTTTT	CASSNSQYEKLFF
NA	TRBV12-3/TRBV12-4	TRBJ1-5	NA	TGTGCCAGCAGCTGGGTGGACCAGCCCCAGCATTTT	CASSWVDQPQHF
NA	TRBV4-1	TRBJ2-7	NA	TGCGCCAGCAGCCAAGGACCCGAGAACTACGAGCAGTACTTC	CASSQGPENYEQYF
NA	TRBV5-1	TRBJ2-1	few	TGCGCCAGCAGCTTGGAAAAACAGGGAACGCTTACCTTCAATGAGCAGTTCTTC	CASSLEKQGTLTFNEQFF
NA	TRBV3-1	TRBJ2-3	NA	TGTGCCAGCAGCCATGGCCAGGTATTCAACACAGATACGCAGTATTTT	CASSHGQVFNTDTQYF
TRBD2	TRBV7-7	TRBJ2-7	NA	TGTGCTAGCAGCTACATCTTAGTTTCGGCGGGAGGGTCCTACGAGCAGTACTTC	CASSYILVSAGGSYEQYF
NA	TRBV5-6	TRBJ2-3	few	TGTGCCAGCAGCTTGGGGGAGGAGCAGTATTTT	CASSLGEEQYF
TRBD1	TRBV11-2	TRBJ1-2	few	TGTGCCAGCAGCTTAGGGGGACAGGCCCTCTATGGCTACACCTTC	CASSLGGQALYGYTF
NA	TRBV9	TRBJ2-7	NA	TGTGCCAGCAGCGTTGAGGGGTACTCCTACGAGCAGTACTTC	CASSVEGYSYEQYF
NA	TRBV20-1	TRBJ1-1	few	TGCAGTGCCCCGGACACTGAAGCTTTCTTT	CSAPDTEAFF
NA	TRBV6-5	TRBJ2-7	many	TGTGCCAGCAGTTACATGGGGGAGTTGTACGAGCAGTACTTC	CASSYMGELYEQYF
NA	TRBV19	TRBJ1-6	NA	TGTGCCAGTAGTATATCCACCCGCTCCTATAATTCACCCCTCCACTTT	CASSISTRSYNSPLHF
TRBD1	TRBV5-6	TRBJ1-1	many	TGTGCCAGCAGCTTGGGGACAGGGGCCCCGAACACTGAAGCTTTCTTT	CASSLGTGAPNTEAFF
TRBD1	TRBV6-2/TRBV6-3	TRBJ1-5	NA	TGTGCCAGCAGTTACCTCGCGACAGGGGAGGATTATAGCAATCAGCCCCAGCATTTT	CASSYLATGEDYSNQPQHF
NA	TRBV3-1	TRBJ1-4	few	TGTGCCAGCAGCCAATCCCAGCTTAATGAAAAACTGTTTTTT	CASSQSQLNEKLFF
NA	TRBV7-2	TRBJ2-5	many	TGTGCCAGCAGCTTAGCGCAGTACCAAGAGACCCAGTACTTC	CASSLAQYQETQYF
TRBD2	TRBV5-1	TRBJ2-3	NA	TGCGCCAGCAGCTTGGACCAGCGGGGCCTCGGGGATACGCAGTATTTT	CASSLDQRGLGDTQYF
TRBD2	TRBV9	TRBJ2-1	few	TGTGCCAGCAGCTCCGGGACTAGCAACCGCAATGAGCAGTTCTTC	CASSSGTSNRNEQFF
TRBD1	TRBV27	TRBJ2-7	few	TGTGCCAGCAGTCTAAGGACAGGGGCGATCTACGAGCAGTACTTC	CASSLRTGAIYEQYF
NA	TRBV10-3	TRBJ2-3	NA	TGTGCCATCAGTGTGTCCGGCACAGATGCGCAGTATTTT	CAISVSGTDAQYF
NA	TRBV19	TRBJ1-1	NA	TGTGCCAGTAGTATTTCAGGAGGGTCACCTCACGCTGAAGCTTTCTTT	CASSISGGSPHAEAFF
NA	TRBV4-2	TRBJ2-7	many	TGTGCCAGCAGCCAGGCGGTGACCTACGAGCAGTACTTC	CASSQAVTYEQYF
TRBD1	TRBV24-1	TRBJ2-2	few	TGTGCCACCAGTGATTTCAATAGGGGGCCCGGGGAGCTGTTTTTT	CATSDFNRGPGELFF
NA	TRBV12-3/TRBV12-4	TRBJ1-5	many	TGTGCCAGCAGTTCCGGGACATCTAGCAATCAGCCCCAGCATTTT	CASSSGTSSNQPQHF
NA	TRBV15	TRBJ2-3	many	TGTGCCACCAGCATCCTCCGCCCCGATACGCAGTATTTT	CATSILRPDTQYF
NA	TRBV7-9	TRBJ2-1	NA	TGTGCCAGCAGCCCTCAAGACGGGCAGAGCTCCTACAATGAGCAGTTCTTC	CASSPQDGQSSYNEQFF
TRBD1	TRBV7-9	TRBJ2-3	few	TGTGCCAGCACTCCGGACAGGGTGAGCACAGATACGCAGTATTTT	CASTPDRVSTDTQYF
TRBD1	TRBV5-1	TRBJ2-7	NA	TGCGCCAGCAGCTTAGGACAGGGTTACGAGCAGCACTTC	CASSLGQGYEQHF
TRBD1	TRBV27	TRBJ2-7	many	TGTGCCAGCAGTTCCTACACAGGGGGCAGGGGCGAGCAGTACTTC	CASSSYTGGRGEQYF
NA	TRBV19	TRBJ2-2	few	TGTGCCAGTAACAATATTGGGGGGCACACCGGGGAGCTGTTTTTT	CASNNIGGHTGELFF
NA	TRBV19	TRBJ1-5	few	TGTGCCAGTAGTATAGGACAGGTAATCAATCAGCCCCAGCATTTT	CASSIGQVINQPQHF
TRBD1	TRBV5-6	TRBJ2-5	few	TGTGCCAGCAGCTCAAACAGGGGGGTAGGAGAGACCCAGTACTTC	CASSSNRGVGETQYF
NA	TRBV2	TRBJ2-3	many	TGTGCCAGCAGTGACGGCGGGAACGTCGCAGATACGCAGTATTTT	CASSDGGNVADTQYF
NA	TRBV28	TRBJ1-4	NA	TGTGCCAGCAGTTTAGCCCCATGGGAAAAACTGTTTTTT	CASSLAPWEKLFF
TRBD1	TRBV19	TRBJ1-2	NA	TGTGCCACCTCACAGGGGGCGTATAGCTACACCTTC	CATSQGAYSYTF
NA	TRBV20-1	TRBJ2-7	NA	TGCAGTGCTAGAGATGTTACTAGCTACGAGCAGTACTTC	CSARDVTSYEQYF
TRBD2	TRBV4-1	TRBJ2-1	NA	TGCGCCAGCAGCCACCTAGGCGGGGGGGGCTACAATGAGCAGTTCTTC	CASSHLGGGGYNEQFF
NA	TRBV9	TRBJ1-6	few	TGTGCCAGCAGCGTGGACGGGAGCATTGATTCACCCCTCCACTTT	CASSVDGSIDSPLHF
NA	TRBV25-1	TRBJ2-1	once	TGTGCCAGCCGTTTAGGCAGTAGCCCAAATGAGCCGTTCTTC	CASRLGSSPNEPFF
NA	TRBV11-2	TRBJ1-1	few	TGTGCCAGCAGCTTAGTGGGTAGGATGAACACTGAAGCTTTCTTT	CASSLVGRMNTEAFF
NA	TRBV6-2/TRBV6-3	TRBJ1-5	NA	TGTGCCAGCAGTCCAACCCCCAATCAGCCCCAGCATTTT	CASSPTPNQPQHF
TRBD2	TRBV4-3	TRBJ2-2	few	TGCGCCAGCAGCCAATACAGCGGGGGGGCCGCCGGGGAGCTGTTTTTT	CASSQYSGGAAGELFF
NA	TRBV12-3/TRBV12-4	TRBJ1-3	NA	TGTGCCAGCAGTCTCGGTGGCTACTCTGGAACCACCATATATTTT	CASSLGGYSGTTIYF
NA	TRBV20-1	TRBJ2-2	many	TGCAGTGCTAGCGAAGTAGGCAGGGCGCTCACCGGGGAGCTGTTTTTT	CSASEVGRALTGELFF
NA	TRBV12-3/TRBV12-4	TRBJ2-3	NA	TGTGCCAGCAGGCCCCAAGGATTCACAGATACGCAGTATTTT	CASRPQGFTDTQYF
NA	TRBV14	TRBJ1-5	many	TGTGCCAGCAGCCAAGACGCGAATCAGCCCCAGCATTTT	CASSQDANQPQHF
TRBD1	TRBV15	TRBJ1-1	NA	TGTGCCACCAGCAGAAGGGACAGGGCGACTGAAGCTTTCTTT	CATSRRDRATEAFF
NA	TRBV28	TRBJ2-7	many	TGTGCCAGCAGTTTGGCCCTCCTTGGGCATAGCTCCTACGAGCAGTACTTC	CASSLALLGHSSYEQYF
NA	TRBV4-3	TRBJ2-6	many	TGCGCCAGCAGCCAGGGTACCTCTGGGGCCAACGTCCTGACTTTC	CASSQGTSGANVLTF